This TCR beta chain was recovered during a study of T cells in Graves' hyperthyroidism and ophthalmopathy. Participants, patients aged 18 to 65, had newly diagnosed hyperthyroidism with a duration under 2 months. Study-wide results and limits: Among clonotypes expanded in thyroid above 0.001, most were also found in blood.

Many counts were recorded for this clonotype. As yet, its antigen is unknown. V lost 6 bases and J lost 5; bases outside the gene matches: 12. Germline loops: CDR1 MNHNS, CDR2 SASEGT. This CDR3 spans 16 amino acids. What was amplified from RNA transcripts were TCR beta CDR3 regions. The primer set for the first-round RT-PCR of the TCR CDR3 was HTBI. MiXCR, applied by TCRdb to the multiplex PCR reads, yields one record per CDR3 protein. Here the sample spans about 290,000 distinct CDR3 sequences, around 17% being singletons. The V call is TRBV6-1, the J call TRBJ2-5, with TRBD1 matching 10 bases. Sample: blood. The sequence derives from a man aged 25-40 years with Graves' hyperthyroidism. This chain's CDR3 is CASRTTGTGDYETQYF. DNA of the CDR3: TGTGCCAGCAGAACTACCGGGACAGGGGACTACGAGACCCAGTACTTC.